This TCR beta chain was sequenced for a study of patients with pleural tuberculosis. TCRdb independently ran MiXCR on the reads; one entry per CDR3 protein. Of around 54,000 distinct CDR3 sequences listed, 5.5% to 8% are singletons. Only a few counts were recorded for this clonotype. This TCR derives from a human donor with pleural tuberculosis.

DNA for the CDR3: TGTGCCAGCAGCTCAACACTCATCACAGATACGCAGTATTTT. Residues: CASSSTLITDTQYF. The chain has TRBV5-6 and TRBJ2-3; D gene unclear. Germline loops: CDR1 SGHDT, CDR2 YYEEEE. The CDR3 runs 14 residues. V lost 3 bases to trimming and J lost 2 bases, with 10 bases between them. The full variable domain, its missing parts supplied by reference TRBV5-6 and TRBJ2-3, is DAGVTQSPTHLIKTRGQQVTLRCSPKSGHDTVSWYQQALGQGPQFIFQYYEEEERQRGNFPDRFSGHQFPNYSSELNVNALLLGDSALYLCASSSTLITDTQYFGPGTRLTVL.